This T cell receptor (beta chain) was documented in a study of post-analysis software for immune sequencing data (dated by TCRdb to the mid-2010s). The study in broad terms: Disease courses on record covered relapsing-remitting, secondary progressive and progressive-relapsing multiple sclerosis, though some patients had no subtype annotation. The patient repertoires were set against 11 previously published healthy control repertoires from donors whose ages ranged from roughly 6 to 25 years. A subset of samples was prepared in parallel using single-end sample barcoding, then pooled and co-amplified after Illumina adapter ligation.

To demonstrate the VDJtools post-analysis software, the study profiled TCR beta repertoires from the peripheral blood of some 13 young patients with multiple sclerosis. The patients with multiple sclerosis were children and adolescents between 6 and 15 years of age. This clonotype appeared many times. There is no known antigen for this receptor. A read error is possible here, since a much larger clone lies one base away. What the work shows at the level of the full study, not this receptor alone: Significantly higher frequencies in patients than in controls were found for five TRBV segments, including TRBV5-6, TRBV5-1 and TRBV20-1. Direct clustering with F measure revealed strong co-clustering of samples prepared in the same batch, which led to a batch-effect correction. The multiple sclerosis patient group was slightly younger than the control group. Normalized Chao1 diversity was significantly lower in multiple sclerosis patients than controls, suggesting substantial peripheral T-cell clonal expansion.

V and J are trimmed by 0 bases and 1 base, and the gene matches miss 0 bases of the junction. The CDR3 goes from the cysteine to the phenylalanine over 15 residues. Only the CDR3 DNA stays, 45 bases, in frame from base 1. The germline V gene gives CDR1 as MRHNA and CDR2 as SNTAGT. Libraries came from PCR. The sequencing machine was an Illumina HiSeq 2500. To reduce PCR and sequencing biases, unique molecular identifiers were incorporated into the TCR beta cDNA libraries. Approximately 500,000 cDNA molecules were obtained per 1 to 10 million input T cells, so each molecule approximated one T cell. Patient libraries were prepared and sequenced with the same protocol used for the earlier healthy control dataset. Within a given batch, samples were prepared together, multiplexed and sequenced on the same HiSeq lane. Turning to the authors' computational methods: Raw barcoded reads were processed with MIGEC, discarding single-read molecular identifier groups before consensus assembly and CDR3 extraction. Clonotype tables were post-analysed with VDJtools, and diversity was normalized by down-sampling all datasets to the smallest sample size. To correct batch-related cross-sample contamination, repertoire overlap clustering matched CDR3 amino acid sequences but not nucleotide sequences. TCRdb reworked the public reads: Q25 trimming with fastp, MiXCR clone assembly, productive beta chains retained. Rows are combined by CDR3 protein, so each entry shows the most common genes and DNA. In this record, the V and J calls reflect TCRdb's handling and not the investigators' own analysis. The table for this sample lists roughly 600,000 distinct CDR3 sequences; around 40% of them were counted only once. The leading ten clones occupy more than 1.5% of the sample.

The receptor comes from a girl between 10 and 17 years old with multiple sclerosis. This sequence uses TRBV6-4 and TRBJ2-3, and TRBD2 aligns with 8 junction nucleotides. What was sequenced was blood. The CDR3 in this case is CASSDSSGGTDTQYF. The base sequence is TGTGCCAGCAGTGACTCTAGCGGGGGCACAGATACGCAGTATTTT.